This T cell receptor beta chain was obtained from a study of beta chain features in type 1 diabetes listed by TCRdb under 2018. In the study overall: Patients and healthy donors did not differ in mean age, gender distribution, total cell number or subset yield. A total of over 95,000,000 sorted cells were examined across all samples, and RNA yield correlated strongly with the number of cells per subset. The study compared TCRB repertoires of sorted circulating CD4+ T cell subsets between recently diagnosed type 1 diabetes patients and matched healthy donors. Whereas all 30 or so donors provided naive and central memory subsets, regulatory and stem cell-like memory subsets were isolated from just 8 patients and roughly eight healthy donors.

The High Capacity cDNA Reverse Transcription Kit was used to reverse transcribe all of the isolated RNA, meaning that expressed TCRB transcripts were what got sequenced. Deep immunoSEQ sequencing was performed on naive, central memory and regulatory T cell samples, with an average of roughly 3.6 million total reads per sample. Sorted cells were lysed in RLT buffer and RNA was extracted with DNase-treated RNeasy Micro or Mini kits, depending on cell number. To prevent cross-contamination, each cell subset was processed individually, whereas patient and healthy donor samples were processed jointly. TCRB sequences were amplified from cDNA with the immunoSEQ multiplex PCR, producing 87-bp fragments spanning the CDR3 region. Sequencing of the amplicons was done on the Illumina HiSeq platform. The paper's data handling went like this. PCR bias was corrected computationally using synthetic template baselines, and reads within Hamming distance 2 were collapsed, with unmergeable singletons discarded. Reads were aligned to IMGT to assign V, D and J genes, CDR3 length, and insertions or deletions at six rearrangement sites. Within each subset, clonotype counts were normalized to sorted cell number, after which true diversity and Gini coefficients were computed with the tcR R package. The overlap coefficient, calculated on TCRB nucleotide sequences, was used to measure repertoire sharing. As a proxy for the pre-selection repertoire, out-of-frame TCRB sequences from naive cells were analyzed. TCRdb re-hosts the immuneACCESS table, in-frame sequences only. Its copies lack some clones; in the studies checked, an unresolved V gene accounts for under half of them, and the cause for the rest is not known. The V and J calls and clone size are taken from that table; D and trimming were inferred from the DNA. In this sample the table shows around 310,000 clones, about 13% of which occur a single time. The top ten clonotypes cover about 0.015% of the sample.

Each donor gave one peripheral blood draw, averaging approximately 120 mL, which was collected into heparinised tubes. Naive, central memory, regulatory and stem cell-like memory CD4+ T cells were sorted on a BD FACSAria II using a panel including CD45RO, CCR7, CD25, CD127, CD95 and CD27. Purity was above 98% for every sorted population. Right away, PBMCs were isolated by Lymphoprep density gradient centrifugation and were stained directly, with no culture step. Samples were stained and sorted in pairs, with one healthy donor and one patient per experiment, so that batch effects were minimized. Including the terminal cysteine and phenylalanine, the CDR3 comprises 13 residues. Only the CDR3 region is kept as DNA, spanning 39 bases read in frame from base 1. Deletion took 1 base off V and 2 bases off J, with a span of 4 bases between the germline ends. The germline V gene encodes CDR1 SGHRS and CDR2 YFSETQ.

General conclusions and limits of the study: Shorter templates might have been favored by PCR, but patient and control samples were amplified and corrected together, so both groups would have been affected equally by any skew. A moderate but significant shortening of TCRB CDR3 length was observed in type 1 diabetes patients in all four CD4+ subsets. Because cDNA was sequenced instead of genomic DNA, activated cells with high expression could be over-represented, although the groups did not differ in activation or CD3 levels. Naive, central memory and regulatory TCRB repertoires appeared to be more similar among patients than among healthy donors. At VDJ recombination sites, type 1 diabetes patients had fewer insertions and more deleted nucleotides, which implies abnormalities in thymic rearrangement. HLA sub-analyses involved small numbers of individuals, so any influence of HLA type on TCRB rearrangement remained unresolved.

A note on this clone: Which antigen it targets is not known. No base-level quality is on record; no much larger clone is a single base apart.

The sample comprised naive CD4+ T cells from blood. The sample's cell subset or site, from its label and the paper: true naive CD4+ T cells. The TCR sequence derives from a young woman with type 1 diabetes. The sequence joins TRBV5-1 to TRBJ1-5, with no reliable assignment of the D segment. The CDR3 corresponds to CASSLSGNQPQHF. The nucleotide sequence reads TGCGCCAGCAGCTTGTCCGGCAATCAGCCCCAGCATTTT.